This T cell receptor beta chain was identified during a study of shared clonotypes between healthy human individuals. About the research overall: The study used three CD4 naive, three CD4 memory, two CD8 naive and one CD8 memory plate per donor.

The naive CD8 fraction comprised CD45RO-negative cells positively selected for CCR7 and excluded terminally differentiated effector memory CD45RA+ cells. V dropped 2 bases and J dropped 0; count of bases not matched to a gene: 3. Germline lookup yields CDR1 MNHNS and CDR2 SASEGT. The length of the CDR3 is 17 residues. Libraries were prepared by immunoSEQ multiplex PCR; TCRdb keeps only in-frame clonotypes and omits some of them. This sample has around 2.1 million clones, with 90% to 95% found just once. This clone was detected once. Source material: naive CD8+ T cells from PBMCs. The V and J genes are TRBV6-1 and TRBJ2-3, with 12 bases fitting TRBD2. The sequence derives from a young man in good health. Some clones in this sample may be carry-over from other donors' samples. The CDR3: CASSEPTSGRSTDTQYF. The CDR3 nucleotides are TGTGCCAGCAGTGAACCGACTAGCGGGAGAAGCACAGATACGCAGTATTTT.